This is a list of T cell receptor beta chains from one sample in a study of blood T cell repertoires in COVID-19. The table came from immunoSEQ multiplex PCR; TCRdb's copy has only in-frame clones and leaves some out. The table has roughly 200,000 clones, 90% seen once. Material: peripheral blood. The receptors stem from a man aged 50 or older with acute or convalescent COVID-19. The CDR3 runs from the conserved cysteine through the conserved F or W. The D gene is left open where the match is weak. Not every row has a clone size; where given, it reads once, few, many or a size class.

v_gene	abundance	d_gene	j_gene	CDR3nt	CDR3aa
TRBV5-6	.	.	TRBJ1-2	TGTGCCAGCAGCTTTAGGGGTTCCGGCTATGGCTACACCTTC	CASSFRGSGYGYTF
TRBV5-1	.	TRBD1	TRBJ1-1	TGCGCCAGCAGCTGGCCGGGACAGGGACTCACTGAAGCTTTCTTT	CASSWPGQGLTEAFF
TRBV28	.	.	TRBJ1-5	TGTGCCATCCGGGGGAGCAATCAGCCCCAGCATTTT	CAIRGSNQPQHF
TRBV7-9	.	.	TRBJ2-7	TGTGCCAGCAGCTTTGCGGGTAATTACGAGCAGTACTTC	CASSFAGNYEQYF
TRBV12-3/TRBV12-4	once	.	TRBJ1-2	TGTGCCAGCAGTTCGGGTTATGGCTACACCTTC	CASSSGYGYTF
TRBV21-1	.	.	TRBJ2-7	TGTGCCAGCAGCAAAGTGCCGAGAAGGGGGCCGAAAGGGTCCTACGAGCAGTACTTC	CASSKVPRRGPKGSYEQYF
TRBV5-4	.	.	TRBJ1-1	TGTGCCAGCAGCCCCCCGTGGAACACTGAAGCTTTCTTT	CASSPPWNTEAFF
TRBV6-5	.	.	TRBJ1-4	TGTGCCAGCAGTCTGGGAGCGATTGAAAAACTGTTTTTT	CASSLGAIEKLFF
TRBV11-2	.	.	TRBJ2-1	TGTGCCAGCAGCTTAATGGGCAGCCTCTCCTACAATGAGCAGTTCTTC	CASSLMGSLSYNEQFF
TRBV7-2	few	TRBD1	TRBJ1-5	TGTGCCAGCAGCCCGAGACAGGGGGGCAGCAATCAGCCCCAGCATTTT	CASSPRQGGSNQPQHF
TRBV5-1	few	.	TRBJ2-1	TGCGCCAGCAGCTCCCGGACTCAGAACAATGAGCAGTTCTTC	CASSSRTQNNEQFF
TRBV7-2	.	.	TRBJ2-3	TGTGCCAGCAGCTTCGGGCTGGGGGCCTACACAGATACGCAGTATTTT	CASSFGLGAYTDTQYF
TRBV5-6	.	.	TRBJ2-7	TGTGCCAGCAGCCAGACTAGTATCTACGAGCAGTACTTC	CASSQTSIYEQYF
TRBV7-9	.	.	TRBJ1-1	TGTGCCAGCAGCTTAAACAGGGAGACTGAAGCTTTCTTT	CASSLNRETEAFF
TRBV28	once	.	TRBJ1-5	TGTGCCAGCCTTGGGTCGCGAGGGTTGGAGGCTCAGCCCCAGCATTTT	CASLGSRGLEAQPQHF
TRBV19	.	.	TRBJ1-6	TGTGCCAGTAGTTCGACAGGCTCCTATAATTCACCCCTCCACTTT	CASSSTGSYNSPLHF
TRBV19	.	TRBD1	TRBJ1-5	TGTGCCAGTAGCCCGACGAGAGACAGGGGGCTTAATCAGCCCCAGCATTTT	CASSPTRDRGLNQPQHF
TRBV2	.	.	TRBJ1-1	TGTGCCAGCAGCTCTAACACTGAAGCTTTCTTT	CASSSNTEAFF
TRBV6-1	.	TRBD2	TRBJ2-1	TGTGCCAGCACTGAAGAAAGCGGGGGGGCCTACAATGAGCAGTTCTTC	CASTEESGGAYNEQFF
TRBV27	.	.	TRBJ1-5	TGTGCCAGCAGTTTCTCGGACAGTAATCAGCCCCAGCATTTT	CASSFSDSNQPQHF
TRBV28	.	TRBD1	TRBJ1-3	TGTGCCAGCAGTATGGACAGGACTTTCTCTGGAAACACCATATATTTT	CASSMDRTFSGNTIYF
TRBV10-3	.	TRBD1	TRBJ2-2	TGTGCCATCAGTGGACAGGGTCTCTTAAACGGGGAGCTGTTTTTT	CAISGQGLLNGELFF
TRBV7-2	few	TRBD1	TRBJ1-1	TGTGCCAGCAGCTTTAAGACAGGGGGGAACACTGAAGCTTTCTTT	CASSFKTGGNTEAFF
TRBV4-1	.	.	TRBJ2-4	TGCGCCAGCAGCCAAGTATGGGGGGAGCGGCGAGCCAAAAACATTCAGTACTTC	CASSQVWGERRAKNIQYF